The 5 T cell receptor beta chains below come from one sample, sequenced in a study of blood T cell repertoires in COVID-19. The protocol was immunoSEQ multiplex PCR, while the TCRdb copy is restricted to in-frame clones and leaves out a portion. The sample gives approximately 210,000 clones, approximately 82% of which show up once; over 12% is in the top ten. What was sequenced was PBMCs or T cells enriched from blood (not recorded which). Receptors were obtained from a man in his forties who had recovered from COVID-19.

The chain carries TRBV6-2 or TRBV6-3 and TRBJ2-7; D remains unclear. Trimming stripped 5 bases from V and 5 bases from J, with 7 bases between. CDR1 MNHEY and CDR2 SVGEGT come from the germline V gene. CDR3 size: 11 residues. This CDR3 is CASSLGNEQYF. CDR3 coding DNA: TGTGCCAGCAGTCTCGGTAACGAGCAGTACTTC.

CDR3 amino acids: CASSYLSPLHF. In DNA, the CDR3 is TGTGCCAGCAGTTACCTATCACCCCTCCACTTT. The V and J genes are TRBV6-2 or TRBV6-3 and TRBJ1-6; unclear D gene. Trimming stripped 2 bases from V and 10 bases from J, with 3 bases between. The CDR3 runs to 11 residues. Germline V gene sequence: CDR1 MNHEY, CDR2 SVGEGT.

This clone was counted once. V and J are TRBV19 and TRBJ1-2, with 7 positions matching TRBD1. This CDR3 has 14 amino acids. Losses at the gene ends were 3 bases for V and 2 bases for J; bases not matched to a gene: 3. Germline V lookup: CDR1 LNHDA, CDR2 SQIVND (reference sequence). The chain's CDR3 is CASSIEGANYGYTF. The DNA for the CDR3 is TGTGCCAGTAGTATCGAGGGGGCCAACTATGGCTACACCTTC.

The chain employs TRBV30 and TRBJ1-4; 8 positions agree with TRBD1. The germline CDR1 and CDR2 sequences are GTSNPN and SVGIG (reference sequence). Unmatched junction bases numbered 10, after V lost 2 bases and J lost 8 bases. The CDR3 has 15 amino acids. CDR3 nucleotides: TGTGCCTGGAGTACCCTCGGGACAGGATTAGAAAAACTGTTTTTT. This codes for CAWSTLGTGLEKLFF.

In nucleotides, the CDR3 is TGTGCCTGGAATTACCAGGGAACTGGAAACACCATATATTTT. This gives the protein CAWNYQGTGNTIYF. The chain employs TRBV30 and TRBJ1-3, with D possibly TRBD1 on 5 matching bases. The germline gives CDR1 GTSNPN, CDR2 SVGIG (reference sequence). The CDR3 is made up of 14 amino acids. V lost 4 bases and J 2 bases, leaving 12 bases between the germline ends.